Presented here are 22 T cell receptor beta chains from one specimen sequenced in a study of identical twins (TCRdb year 2016). To prepare the library, 5' RACE was applied. Data came from an Illumina HiSeq 2000. The public reads were run again by TCRdb, first through fastp at Q25 and then through MiXCR, and only productive beta chains were kept. Each CDR3 protein appears once, grouped with its most common genes and DNA. Present in this sample are around 690,000 distinct CDR3 sequences, approximately 22% of which were seen just once. About 4.5% of the sample lies in the top ten. This sample was shared with a second study, whose subject was T cells expressing NK-cell markers.

Sequenced: PBMCs. Receptors originate from a young woman in good health.

CDR3 sequence: CSARGLADYTDTQYF. CDR3 in DNA: TGCAGTGCTAGGGGACTAGCGGACTACACAGATACGCAGTATTTT. V is TRBV20-1 and J is TRBJ2-3; TRBD2 matches at 11 bases. The CDR3 spans 15 residues. CDR1 is DFQATT and CDR2 is SNEGSKA in the germline V gene (reference sequence). The trim removed 3 bases at V and 2 bases at J, leaving 4 bases unmatched.

This clonotype was seen at least ten times. This chain uses TRBV20-1 with TRBJ2-5; TRBD1 matches at 9 bases. V shed 3 bases, J shed 4 bases, and the junction held 6 bases outside the gene matches. The CDR3 has 14 amino acids. The germline CDR1 and CDR2 sequences are DFQATT and SNEGSKA (reference sequence). The CDR3 region is CSASLGQGIETQYF. The CDR3 DNA reads TGCAGTGCTAGCTTAGGACAGGGGATAGAGACCCAGTACTTC.

This clonotype has a count of ten or more. The chain is built from TRBV7-2 and TRBJ1-1; D may be TRBD1 (5 bases). The germline V gene has CDR1 SGHTA and CDR2 FQGNSA. Trimming took off 3 bases at V and 4 bases at J, with 9 bases between the two ends. The CDR3 loop spans 13 amino acids. The CDR3 DNA sequence: TGTGCCAGCAGCTTTGTGGGGGGCACTGAAGCTTTCTTT. This sequence encodes CASSFVGGTEAFF.

The genes are TRBV5-1 and TRBJ2-5; 10 bases line up with TRBD1. The CDR3 length is 13 residues. Losses at the gene ends were 3 bases for V and 6 bases for J; bases not matched to a gene: 2. Germline V gene lookup returns CDR1 SGHRS and CDR2 YFSETQ. The CDR3 nucleotides are TGCGCCAGCAGCTGGGACAGGGGAAAGACCCAGTACTTC. Protein product: CASSWDRGKTQYF.

J is TRBJ1-1 and V is TRBV7-3; D gene ambiguous. V was shortened by 0 bases and J by 3 bases, with 17 bases between the two germline ends. This CDR3 has 17 amino acids. The V gene's germline CDR1 is SGHTA and CDR2 FQGTGA. This chain's CDR3 is CASSLTVGSLADTEAFF. In DNA, the CDR3 is TGTGCCAGCAGCTTAACGGTTGGGTCGTTGGCGGACACTGAAGCTTTCTTT.

The table lists this clonotype with many counts. The chain uses TRBV12-3 or TRBV12-4 and TRBJ2-3; 11 bases match TRBD2. Unmatched junction bases numbered 9, after V lost 7 bases and J lost 6 bases. The CDR3 has 15 amino acids. This chain's CDR3 is CASISSGGPWDTQYF. In DNA, the CDR3 is TGTGCCAGCATCTCTAGCGGGGGGCCATGGGATACGCAGTATTTT.

The chain joins TRBV7-6 to TRBJ1-5; 10 nucleotides agree with TRBD1. Germline V CDR1 and CDR2: SGHVS, FNYEAQ. This CDR3 is 14 amino acids long. Trimming removed 5 bases from V and 11 bases from J; junction bases left unmatched: 9. CDR3 sequence (DNA): TGTGCCAGCAGCCCAAGGGACAGGGGCGCAGCCCAGCATTTT. It specifies CASSPRDRGAAQHF.

In this sample, this clonotype turned up many times. The rearrangement joins TRBV12-5 to TRBJ2-2; D not certain. The CDR3 is made up of 15 amino acids. Trimming took 2 bases from V and 0 from J, leaving 7 bases between them. The V gene's germline CDR1 is LGHNT and CDR2 FRNRAP. CDR3 residues: CASGLFPPNTGELFF. The CDR3 region has the DNA TGTGCTAGTGGTTTGTTTCCCCCGAACACCGGGGAGCTGTTTTTT.

This clonotype was detected ten times or more. The V call is TRBV12-3 or TRBV12-4, the J call TRBJ2-4; 7 bases line up with TRBD1. The CDR3 spans 20 residues. V was pared by 7 bases and J by 1 base, with 22 bases of the junction left unmatched. The chain's CDR3 is CASNHSPGTASPRAKNIQYF. The CDR3 bases are TGTGCCAGCAACCACTCCCCTGGGACAGCAAGCCCGAGGGCCAAAAACATTCAGTACTTC.

CDR3 nucleotides: TGTGCCATAGGGACAGGGCTCTCCTACGAGCAGTACTTC. It encodes CAIGTGLSYEQYF. The V and J genes are TRBV10-3 and TRBJ2-7, with 9 nucleotides matching TRBD1. Germline CDR1 is ENHRY and CDR2 is SYGVKD. The trim removed 9 bases at V and 0 bases at J, leaving 3 bases unmatched. The CDR3 runs to 13 residues.

This chain uses TRBV11-2 with TRBJ2-1; D uncertain. Deletions cut 1 base from V and 2 bases from J, with 9 bases between. Germline V gene lookup returns CDR1 SGHAT and CDR2 FQNNGV. This CDR3 contains 15 residues. The CDR3 protein is CASSLVGNTYNEQFF. CDR3 DNA sequence: TGTGCCAGCAGCTTAGTCGGTAACACCTACAATGAGCAGTTCTTC.

This clonotype was counted between two and nine times. The rearrangement uses TRBV7-9 and TRBJ1-1, with D tentatively TRBD1 (6 bases). The V and J ends lost 1 base and 4 bases respectively, with 13 bases between them. The CDR3 has 15 residues. Germline lookup yields CDR1 SEHNR and CDR2 FQNEAQ (reference sequence). CDR3 residues: CASSLVPGVRTEAFF. The CDR3 DNA reads TGTGCCAGCAGCTTAGTGCCAGGGGTACGCACTGAAGCTTTCTTT.

The chain joins TRBV12-3 or TRBV12-4 to TRBJ2-3; 8 bases map to TRBD2. Trimming cost V 5 bases and J 2 bases; bases outside gene matches: 3. This CDR3 has 14 residues. CDR3 residues: CASSQGLATDTQYF. For the CDR3, the DNA is TGTGCCAGCAGTCAAGGACTAGCCACAGATACGCAGTATTTT.

V and J are TRBV5-6 and TRBJ2-5; 8 positions match TRBD2. CDR1 is SGHDT and CDR2 is YYEEEE in the germline V gene. V lost 0 bases and J lost 5; bases outside the gene matches: 6. This CDR3 is built from 15 residues. The CDR3 is CASSLVVSGEETQYF. In DNA, the CDR3 is TGTGCCAGCAGCTTGGTTGTTAGCGGGGAGGAGACCCAGTACTTC.

This clonotype was detected a few times. The V and J genes are TRBV5-1 and TRBJ2-3, with D maybe TRBD2 (6 bases). The germline V gene has CDR1 SGHRS and CDR2 YFSETQ. V lost 0 bases and J 4 bases, leaving 12 bases between the germline ends. The CDR3 contains 15 residues. CDR3 nucleotides: TGCGCCAGCAGCTTGGTTGGGGGAGGCCCAGATACGCAGTATTTT. It translates to CASSLVGGGPDTQYF. The full variable domain, its missing parts supplied by reference TRBV5-1 and TRBJ2-3, is KAGVTQTPRYLIKTRGQQVTLSCSPISGHRSVSWYQQTPGQGLQFLFEYFSETQRNKGNFPGRFSGRQFSNSRSEMNVSTLELGDSALYLCASSLVGGGPDTQYFGPGTRLTVL.

J is TRBJ1-2 and V is TRBV20-1; a weak D match, TRBD1 (6 bases). V was clipped by 4 bases and J by 6 bases, with 18 bases between them. Per germline, CDR1 DFQATT and CDR2 SNEGSKA (reference sequence). CDR3 size: 14 residues. The CDR3 DNA is TGCAGTGCTACCCAAGGACAGACGACAAATGGCTACACCTTC. Its protein is CSATQGQTTNGYTF.

V gene TRBV15 combines with J gene TRBJ2-5, with 9 positions matching TRBD2. This CDR3 spans 14 amino acids. The V and J ends lost 10 bases and 5 bases, in that order; junction bases with no gene match: 11. Germline lookup yields CDR1 LNHNV and CDR2 YYDKDF (reference sequence). The CDR3 spells CAIPTSGEGETQYF. The CDR3 DNA follows: TGTGCCATTCCGACTAGCGGAGAGGGGGAGACCCAGTACTTC.

This clonotype was counted ten times or more. This chain uses TRBV12-3 or TRBV12-4 with TRBJ2-1; D possibly uses TRBD1 or TRBD2 (5 bases each). Trimming left V 1 base short and J 8 bases short, with 6 bases between. This CDR3 contains 12 residues. The DNA of the CDR3 is TGTGCCAGCAGTTTAGGGGGACATGAGCAGTTCTTC. Its translation: CASSLGGHEQFF.

Only a few counts were recorded for this clonotype. V gene TRBV20-1 combines with J gene TRBJ2-7, with a weak D call TRBD2 (6 bases). Germline V gene sequence: CDR1 DFQATT, CDR2 SNEGSKA (reference sequence). The V end was cut by 6 bases, the J end by 3 bases, with 18 bases between. The CDR3 spans 14 residues. CDR3 in amino acids: CSAEGGMGDYEQYF. CDR3 DNA: TGCAGTGCGGAGGGCGGGATGGGAGACTACGAGCAGTACTTC.

The J gene is TRBJ2-7, the V gene TRBV13, with 8 bases aligning to TRBD2. The V segment lost 2 bases and the J segment 4 bases; nucleotides outside the gene matches: 7. Germline assignment: CDR1 PRHDT and CDR2 FYEKMQ (reference sequence). CDR3 length equals 15 residues. CDR3 sequence reads: CASSLRGGRTYEQYF. The CDR3 DNA reads TGTGCCAGCAGCTTACGGGGGGGCCGCACTTACGAGCAGTACTTC.

The chain links TRBV20-1 to TRBJ2-7; weak D call: TRBD2 (6 bases). V shed 3 bases and J shed 2 bases, with 17 bases lying between them. Germline V CDR1 and CDR2: DFQATT, SNEGSKA (reference sequence). This CDR3 spans 15 amino acids. The CDR3 DNA reads as TGCAGTGCTAGGGTACCCGGGACTCCGACCTACGAGCAGTACTTC. Amino acid sequence: CSARVPGTPTYEQYF.

This clonotype has a handful of counts. This rearrangement joins TRBV29-1 to TRBJ1-1; maybe TRBD1 (5 bases). The CDR3 runs to 15 residues. V shed 5 bases and J shed 0 bases, with 16 bases lying between them. The germline CDR1 and CDR2 sequences are SQVTM and ANQGSEA. The CDR3 region has the DNA TGCAGCGTTCCCGGGGGTGGTTTGGTGAACACTGAAGCTTTCTTT. Its translation is CSVPGGGLVNTEAFF.